Sequencing of this T cell receptor (beta chain) was carried out in a study of blood T cell repertoires in COVID-19. Whole-study context: The analysed material was cDNA or gDNA that came from T cells, B-cell-depleted T cells, or PBMCs.

Assignment of participants to cohorts was predicated upon participant-reported clinical history. Recovered status in Cohort 3 required two negative PCRs, clearance, or symptom resolution. Germline CDR1 is MGHRA and CDR2 is YSYEKL. Trimming left V 2 bases short and J 5 bases short, with 11 bases between. The length of the CDR3 is 14 residues. Original processing notes: Amplification from reference gene primers served as the basis for estimated nucleated cell counts. Some clones are missing from TCRdb's copy, which holds only in-frame ones; the method was immunoSEQ multiplex PCR. The V and J calls and clone size come from that table; D and trimming were worked out from the DNA. This sample has around 310,000 clones, with under 90% found just once.

J is TRBJ2-3 and V is TRBV4-1, with unresolved D. Input material: PBMCs or T cells enriched from blood (not recorded which). The receptor was derived from a woman aged 30 to 39 who had recovered from COVID-19. The DNA for the CDR3 is TGCGCCAGCAGCCAACCTAGTCGAGGAGATACGCAGTATTTT. Protein: CASSQPSRGDTQYF.